This section outlines one TCR beta chain sequence together with its context. The data originate from a study of shared clonotypes between healthy human individuals. The protocol was immunoSEQ multiplex PCR, while the TCRdb copy is restricted to in-frame clones and leaves out a portion. This sample has 400,000 to 600,000 clones, with 70% to 80% found just once. The CDR3 runs to 14 residues. The V gene end was trimmed by 5 bases and the J gene end by 3 bases; junction bases not matched to a gene: 3. The germline V gene encodes CDR1 SGHAT and CDR2 FQNNGV. This rearrangement joins TRBV11-2 to TRBJ2-1, with 8 nucleotides matching TRBD1. This receptor was taken from a woman in her 40s in good health. Some clones in this sample may be carry-over from other donors' samples. Material: PBMCs. The CDR3 coding sequence is TGTGCCAGCAGCATCGACAGGGGCTACAATGAGCAGTTCTTC. Amino acids: CASSIDRGYNEQFF.